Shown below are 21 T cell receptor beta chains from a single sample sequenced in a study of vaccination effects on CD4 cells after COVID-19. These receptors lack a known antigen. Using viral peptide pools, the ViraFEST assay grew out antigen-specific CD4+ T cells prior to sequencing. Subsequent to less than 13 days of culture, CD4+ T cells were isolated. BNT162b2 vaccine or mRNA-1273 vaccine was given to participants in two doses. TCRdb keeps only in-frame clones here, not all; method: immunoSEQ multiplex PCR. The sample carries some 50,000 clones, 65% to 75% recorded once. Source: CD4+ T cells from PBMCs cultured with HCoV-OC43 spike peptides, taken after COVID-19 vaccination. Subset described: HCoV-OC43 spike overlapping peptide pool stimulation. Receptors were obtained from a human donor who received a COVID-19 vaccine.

As DNA, the CDR3 is TGTGCCACTACTACTATCACAGATACGCAGTATTTT. Translating it yields CATTTITDTQYF. The J gene is TRBJ2-3, the V gene TRBV6-5; no reliable D call. V was clipped by 10 bases and J by 2 bases, with 10 bases between them. Germline CDR1 is MNHEY and CDR2 is SVGAGI. The CDR3 loop spans 12 amino acids.

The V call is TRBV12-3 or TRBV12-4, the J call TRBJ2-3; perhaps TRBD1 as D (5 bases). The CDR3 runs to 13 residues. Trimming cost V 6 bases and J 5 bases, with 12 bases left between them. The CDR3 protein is CASREMQGDTQYF. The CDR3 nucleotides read TGTGCCAGCAGAGAAATGCAGGGAGATACGCAGTATTTT.

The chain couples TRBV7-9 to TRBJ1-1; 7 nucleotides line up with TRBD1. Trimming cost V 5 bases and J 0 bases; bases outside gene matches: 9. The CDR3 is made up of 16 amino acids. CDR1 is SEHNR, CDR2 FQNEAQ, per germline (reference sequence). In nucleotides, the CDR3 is TGTGCCAGCAGCCAAAAACCAGGGGGGCTGAACACTGAAGCTTTCTTT. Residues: CASSQKPGGLNTEAFF.

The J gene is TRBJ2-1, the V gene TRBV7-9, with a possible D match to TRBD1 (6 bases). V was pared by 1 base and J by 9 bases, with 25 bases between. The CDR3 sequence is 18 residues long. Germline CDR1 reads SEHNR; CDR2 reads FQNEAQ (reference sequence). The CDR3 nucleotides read TGTGCCAGCAGCTTAGTTCGGGACACTACGTGGTCGACGATTGAGCAGTTCTTC. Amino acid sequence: CASSLVRDTTWSTIEQFF.

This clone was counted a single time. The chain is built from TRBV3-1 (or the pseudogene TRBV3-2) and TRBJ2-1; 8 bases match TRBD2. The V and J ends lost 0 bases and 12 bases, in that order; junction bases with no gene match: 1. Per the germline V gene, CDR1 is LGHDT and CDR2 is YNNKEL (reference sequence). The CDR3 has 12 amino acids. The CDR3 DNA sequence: TGTGCCAGCAGCCAAGACCTAGCGGGGCAGTTCTTC. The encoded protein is CASSQDLAGQFF.

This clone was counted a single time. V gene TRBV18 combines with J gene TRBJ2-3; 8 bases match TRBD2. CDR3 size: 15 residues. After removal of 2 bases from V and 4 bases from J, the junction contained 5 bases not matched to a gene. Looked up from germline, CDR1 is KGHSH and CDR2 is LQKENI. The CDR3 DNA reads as TGTGCCAGCTCACCAAATCGGGGGGGCCCAGATACGCAGTATTTT. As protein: CASSPNRGGPDTQYF. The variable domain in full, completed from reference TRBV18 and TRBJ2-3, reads NAGVMQNPRHLVRRRGQEARLRCSPMKGHSHVYWYRQLPEEGLKFMVYLQKENIIDESGMPKERFSAEFPKEGPSILRIQQVVRGDSAAYFCASSPNRGGPDTQYFGPGTRLTVL.

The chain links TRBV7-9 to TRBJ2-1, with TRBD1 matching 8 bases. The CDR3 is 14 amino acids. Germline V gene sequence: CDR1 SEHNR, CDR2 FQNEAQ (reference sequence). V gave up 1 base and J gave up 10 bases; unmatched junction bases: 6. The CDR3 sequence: CASSLGTGPGEQFF. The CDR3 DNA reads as TGTGCCAGCAGCTTAGGGACAGGGCCGGGGGAGCAGTTCTTC.

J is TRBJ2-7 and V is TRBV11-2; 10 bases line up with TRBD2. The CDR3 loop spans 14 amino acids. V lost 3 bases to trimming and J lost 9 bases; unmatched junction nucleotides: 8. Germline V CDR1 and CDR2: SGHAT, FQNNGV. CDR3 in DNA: TGTGCCAGCAGCTTCCCTAGCGGGAGAAACGTGCAGTACTTC. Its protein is CASSFPSGRNVQYF.

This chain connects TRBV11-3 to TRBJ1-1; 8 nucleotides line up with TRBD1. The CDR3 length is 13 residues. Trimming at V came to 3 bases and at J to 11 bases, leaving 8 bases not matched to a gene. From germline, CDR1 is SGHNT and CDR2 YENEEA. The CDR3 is CASSFRAGGYAFF. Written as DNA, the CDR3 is TGTGCCAGCAGCTTTCGGGCAGGGGGCTATGCTTTCTTT.

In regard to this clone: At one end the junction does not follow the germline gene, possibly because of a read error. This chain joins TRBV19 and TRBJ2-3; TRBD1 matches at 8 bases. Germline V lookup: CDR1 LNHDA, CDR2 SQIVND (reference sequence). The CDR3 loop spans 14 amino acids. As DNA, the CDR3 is TGTGCCACTGAGGACAGGGCCCGCACATATACGCAGTATTTT. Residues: CATEDRARTYTQYF.

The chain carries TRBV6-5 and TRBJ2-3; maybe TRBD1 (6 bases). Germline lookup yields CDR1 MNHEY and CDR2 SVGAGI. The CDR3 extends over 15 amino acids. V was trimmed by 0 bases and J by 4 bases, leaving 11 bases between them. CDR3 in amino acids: CASSYSDRPPDTQYF. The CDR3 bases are TGTGCCAGCAGTTACTCCGACAGGCCTCCAGATACGCAGTATTTT.

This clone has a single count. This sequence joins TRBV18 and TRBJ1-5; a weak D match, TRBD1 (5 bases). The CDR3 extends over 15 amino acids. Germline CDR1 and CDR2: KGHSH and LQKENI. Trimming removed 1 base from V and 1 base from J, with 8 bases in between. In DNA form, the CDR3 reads TGTGCCAGCTCACCACAAGGGGTAAGCAATCAGCCCCAGCATTTT. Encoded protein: CASSPQGVSNQPQHF.

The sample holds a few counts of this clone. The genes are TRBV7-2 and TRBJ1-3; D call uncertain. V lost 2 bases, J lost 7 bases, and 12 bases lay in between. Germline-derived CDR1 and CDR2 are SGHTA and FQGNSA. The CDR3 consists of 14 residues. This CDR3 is CASSLNLGMNTIYF. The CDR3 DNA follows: TGTGCCAGCAGCTTAAACCTCGGTATGAACACCATATATTTT. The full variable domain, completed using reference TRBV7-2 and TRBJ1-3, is GAGVSQSPSNKVTEKGKDVELRCDPISGHTALYWYRQSLGQGLEFLIYFQGNSAPDKSGLPSDRFSAERTGGSVSTLTIQRTQQEDSAVYLCASSLNLGMNTIYFGEGSWLTVV.

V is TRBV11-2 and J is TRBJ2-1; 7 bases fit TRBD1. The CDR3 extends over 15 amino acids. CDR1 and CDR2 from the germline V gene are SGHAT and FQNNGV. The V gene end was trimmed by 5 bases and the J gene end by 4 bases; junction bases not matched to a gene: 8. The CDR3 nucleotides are TGTGCCAGCAGCCAACACAGGGGCCATTACAATGAGCAGTTCTTC. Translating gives CASSQHRGHYNEQFF.

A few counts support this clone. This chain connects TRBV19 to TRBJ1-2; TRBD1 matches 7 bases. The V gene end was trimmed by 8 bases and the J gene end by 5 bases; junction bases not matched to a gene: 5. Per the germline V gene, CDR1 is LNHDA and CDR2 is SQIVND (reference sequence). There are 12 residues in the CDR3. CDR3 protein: CASRTGPYGYTF. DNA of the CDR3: TGTGCCAGTCGGACAGGACCTTATGGCTACACCTTC.

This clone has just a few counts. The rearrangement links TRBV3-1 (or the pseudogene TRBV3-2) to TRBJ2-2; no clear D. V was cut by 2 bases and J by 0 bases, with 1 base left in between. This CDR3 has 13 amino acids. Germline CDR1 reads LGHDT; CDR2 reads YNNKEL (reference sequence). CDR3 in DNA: TGTGCCAGCAGCCAACCGAACACCGGGGAGCTGTTTTTT. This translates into CASSQPNTGELFF.

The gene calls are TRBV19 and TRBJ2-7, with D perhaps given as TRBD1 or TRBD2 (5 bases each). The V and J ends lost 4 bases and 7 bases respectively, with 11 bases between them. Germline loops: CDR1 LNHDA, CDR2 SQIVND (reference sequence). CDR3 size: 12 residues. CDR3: CASSNPGTEQYF. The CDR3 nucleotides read TGTGCCAGTAGTAATCCAGGGACGGAGCAGTACTTC.

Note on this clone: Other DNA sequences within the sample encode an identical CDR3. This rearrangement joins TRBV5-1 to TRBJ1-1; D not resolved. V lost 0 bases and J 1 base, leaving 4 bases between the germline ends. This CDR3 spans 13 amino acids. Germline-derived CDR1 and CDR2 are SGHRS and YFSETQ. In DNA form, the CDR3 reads TGCGCCAGCAGCTTGGGGGGGAACACTGAAGCTTTCTTT. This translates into CASSLGGNTEAFF.

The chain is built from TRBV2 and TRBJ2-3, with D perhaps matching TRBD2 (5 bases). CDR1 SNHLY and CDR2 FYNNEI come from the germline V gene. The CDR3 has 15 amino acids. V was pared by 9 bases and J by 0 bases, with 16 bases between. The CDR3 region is CASKALGVSTDTQYF. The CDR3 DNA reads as TGTGCCAGTAAAGCACTAGGTGTTAGCACAGATACGCAGTATTTT.

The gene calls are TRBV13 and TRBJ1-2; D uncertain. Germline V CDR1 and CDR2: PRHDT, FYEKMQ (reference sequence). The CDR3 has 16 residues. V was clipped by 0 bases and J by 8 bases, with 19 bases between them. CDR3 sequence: CASSLGEEAYGWGYTF. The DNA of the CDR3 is TGTGCCAGCAGCTTAGGAGAGGAGGCGTACGGTTGGGGCTACACCTTC.

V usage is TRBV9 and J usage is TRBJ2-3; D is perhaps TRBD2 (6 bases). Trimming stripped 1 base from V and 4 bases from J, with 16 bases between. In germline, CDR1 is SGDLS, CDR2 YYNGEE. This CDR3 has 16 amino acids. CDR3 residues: CASSVLSSAGADTQYF. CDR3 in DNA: TGTGCCAGCAGCGTATTAAGTTCAGCGGGCGCAGATACGCAGTATTTT.